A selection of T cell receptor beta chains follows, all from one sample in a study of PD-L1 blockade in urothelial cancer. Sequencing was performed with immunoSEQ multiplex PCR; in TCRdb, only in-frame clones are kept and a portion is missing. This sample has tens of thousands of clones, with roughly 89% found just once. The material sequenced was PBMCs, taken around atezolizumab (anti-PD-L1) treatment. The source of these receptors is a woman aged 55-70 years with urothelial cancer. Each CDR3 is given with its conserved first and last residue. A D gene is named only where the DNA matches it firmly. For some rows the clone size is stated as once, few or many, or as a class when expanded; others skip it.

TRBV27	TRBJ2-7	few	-	CASSLSGSYEQYF	TGTGCCAGCAGTTTATCCGGGTCTTACGAGCAGTACTTC
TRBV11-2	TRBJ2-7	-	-	CASSFVDSSYEQYF	TGTGCCAGCAGCTTCGTAGATAGCTCCTACGAGCAGTACTTC
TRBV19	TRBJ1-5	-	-	CASSRGLLQPQHF	TGTGCCAGTAGTCGGGGTCTCCTCCAGCCCCAGCATTTT
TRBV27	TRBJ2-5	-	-	CASQEVPFQETQYF	TGTGCCAGTCAAGAGGTCCCTTTCCAAGAGACCCAGTACTTC
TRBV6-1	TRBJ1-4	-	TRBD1	CASSEGGRGTTNEKLFF	TGTGCCAGCAGTGAAGGCGGCAGGGGGACAACTAATGAAAAACTGTTTTTT
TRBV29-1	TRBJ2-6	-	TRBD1	CSAQGDRGTNVLTF	TGCAGCGCTCAGGGGGACAGGGGTACCAACGTCCTGACTTTC
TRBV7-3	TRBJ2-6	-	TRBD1	CASSGTARSGANVLTF	TGTGCCAGCAGTGGGACAGCTCGCTCTGGGGCCAACGTCCTGACTTTC
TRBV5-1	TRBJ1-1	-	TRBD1	CASSYRDRGLTEAFF	TGCGCCAGCAGCTACCGGGACAGGGGGCTTACTGAAGCTTTCTTT
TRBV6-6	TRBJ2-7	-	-	CASSSPQGHLSYEQYF	TGTGCCAGCAGCTCCCCCCAGGGACATCTCTCCTACGAGCAGTACTTC
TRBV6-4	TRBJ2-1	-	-	CASSDSPGSSSYNEQFF	TGTGCCAGCAGTGACTCGCCGGGGTCGAGCTCCTACAATGAGCAGTTCTTC
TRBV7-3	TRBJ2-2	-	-	CASSLQGGVGTGELFF	TGTGCCAGCAGCTTACAAGGCGGGGTTGGGACCGGGGAGCTGTTTTTT
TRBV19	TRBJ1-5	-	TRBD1	CASSEQGAQPQHF	TGTGCCAGTAGTGAACAGGGGGCACAGCCCCAGCATTTT
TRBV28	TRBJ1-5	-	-	CASSSVQGPGNQPQHF	TGTGCCAGCAGTTCAGTGCAGGGGCCTGGCAATCAGCCCCAGCATTTT
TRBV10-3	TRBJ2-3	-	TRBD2	CAISEFPSGSTDTQYF	TGTGCCATCAGTGAGTTCCCTAGCGGGAGCACAGATACGCAGTATTTT
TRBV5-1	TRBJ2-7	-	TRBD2	CASSLASGVAGEYEQYF	TGCGCCAGCAGCTTGGCCTCGGGGGTAGCGGGAGAATACGAGCAGTACTTC
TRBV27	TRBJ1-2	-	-	CASSFSGEGYTF	TGTGCCAGCAGTTTTTCGGGGGAAGGCTACACCTTC
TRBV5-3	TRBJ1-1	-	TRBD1	CARSLQGTGQLFEAFF	TGTGCCAGAAGCCTCCAAGGGACAGGACAATTATTTGAAGCTTTCTTT
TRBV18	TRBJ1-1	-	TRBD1	CASSPSRGRDTEAFF	TGTGCCAGCTCACCGAGCAGGGGGAGAGACACTGAAGCTTTCTTT
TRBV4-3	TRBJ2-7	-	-	CASSRGPQAGSYEQYF	TGCGCCAGCAGCCGAGGGCCCCAAGCTGGTTCCTACGAGCAGTACTTC
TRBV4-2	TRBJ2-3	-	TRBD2	CASSQEAGAAGAYPADTQYF	TGTGCCAGCAGCCAAGAGGCGGGGGCAGCGGGGGCTTATCCCGCAGATACGCAGTATTTT
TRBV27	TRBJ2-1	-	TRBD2	CASSSGTSGYYNEQFF	TGTGCCAGCAGTTCTGGGACTAGCGGGTACTACAATGAGCAGTTCTTC
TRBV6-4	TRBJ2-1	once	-	CASSEQGNYNEQFF	TGTGCCAGCAGTGAACAGGGTAACTACAATGAGCAGTTCTTC
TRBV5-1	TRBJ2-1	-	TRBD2	CASSLRGMTSGRYNEQFF	TGCGCCAGCAGCTTGCGCGGTATGACTAGCGGGAGGTACAATGAGCAGTTCTTC
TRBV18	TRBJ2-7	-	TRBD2	CASGLAGGPNAEQYF	TGTGCCAGCGGACTAGCGGGAGGCCCCAATGCCGAGCAGTACTTC